Reported below is one T cell receptor beta chain. What it binds is not known. TRB cDNA libraries were made by UMI-labeled 5' RACE. TCRdb reprocessed the 5' RACE reads, keeping one entry per CDR3 protein, no DNA. This sample contains about 140,000 distinct CDR3 sequences. CDR1 and CDR2 (germline): SQVTM, ANQGSEA. This CDR3 comprises 13 residues. The data were taken from a study of CXCR3-negative and CXCR3-positive naive CD8 T cells. Study-wide results and caveats: Against CXCR3-negative naive cells, CXCR3-positive naive cells showed more hydrophobic TRB CDR3s.

V and J are TRBV29-1 and TRBJ2-7; TCRdb selects TRBD2, and the lack of DNA leaves this call unchecked. This TCR was sampled from a human donor in good health. Some clones in this sample may be carry-over from other donors' samples. Input material: naive CXCR3+ CD8+ T cells from blood. The subset here: CD45RO-CCR7+CD27+CD95- naive CD8+ T cells expressing CXCR3 (TNR3+). CDR3 protein: CSVRLAGGYEQYF.